A single sample gave rise to the 30 T cell receptor beta chains below, sequenced in a study of blood T cell repertoires in COVID-19. Sequenced by immunoSEQ multiplex PCR; TCRdb stores in-frame clones only, minus some. The data show around 200,000 clones, about four fifths seen once. The source material was peripheral blood. Every receptor here comes from a woman in her forties with active or convalescent COVID-19.

The chain recombines TRBV19 with TRBJ1-1; D is undetermined. Trimming cost V 4 bases and J 0 bases, with 12 bases left between them. Germline loops: CDR1 LNHDA, CDR2 SQIVND (reference sequence). The CDR3 has 15 residues. The CDR3 is CASSNPGLMNTEAFF. The CDR3 DNA follows: TGTGCCAGTAGTAATCCAGGCCTCATGAACACTGAAGCTTTCTTT.

The chain recombines TRBV18 with TRBJ1-2, with 10 bases matching TRBD1. Per germline, CDR1 KGHSH and CDR2 LQKENI. The trim removed 3 bases at V and 13 bases at J, leaving 14 bases unmatched. This CDR3 has 15 amino acids. The CDR3 sequence: CASSPGDRGLYGGTF. The DNA of the CDR3 is TGTGCCAGCTCACCGGGGGACAGGGGTCTCTATGGCGGCACCTTC. Based on the CDR3 plus reference TRBV18 and TRBJ1-2, the full variable domain is NAGVMQNPRHLVRRRGQEARLRCSPMKGHSHVYWYRQLPEEGLKFMVYLQKENIIDESGMPKERFSAEFPKEGPSILRIQQVVRGDSAAYFCASSPGDRGLYGGTFGSGTRLTVV.

The V gene is TRBV5-1, the J gene TRBJ2-5; 9 positions match TRBD1. CDR3 size: 14 residues. CDR1 is SGHRS and CDR2 is YFSETQ in the germline V gene. The J segment lost 4 bases and the V segment lost 4 bases, leaving 5 bases of the junction unmatched. CDR3 DNA: TGCGCCAGCAGCACGGACAGGGGTCTAGAGACCCAGTACTTC. This gives the protein CASSTDRGLETQYF.

The genes are TRBV30 and TRBJ1-2; tentatively, D is TRBD1 (5 bases). The CDR3 spans 13 residues. Trimming removed 3 bases at V and 1 base at J, with 9 bases between. Germline V CDR1 and CDR2: GTSNPN, SVGIG (reference sequence). The DNA of the CDR3 is TGTGCCTGGAGCCCAGGGAATAACTATGGCTACACCTTC. Its protein is CAWSPGNNYGYTF.

The V gene is TRBV4-1, the J gene TRBJ1-2, with 11 bases aligning to TRBD1. This CDR3 is 16 amino acids long. Germline values: CDR1 MGHRA, CDR2 YSYEKL. V gave up 3 bases and J gave up 8 bases; unmatched junction bases: 11. The CDR3 spells CASSQGGQGAHQGYTF. The CDR3 bases are TGCGCCAGCAGCCAGGGAGGACAGGGGGCGCACCAGGGCTACACCTTC.

The rearrangement joins TRBV5-8 to TRBJ1-2, with 7 bases matching TRBD1. The CDR3 length is 15 residues. The V segment lost 6 bases and the J segment 6 bases; nucleotides outside the gene matches: 14. CDR1 is SGHTS, CDR2 YDEGEE, per germline. The DNA for the CDR3 is TGTGCCAGCACCCGGGACAGAACATTTTTAGATGGCTACACCTTC. Translating gives CASTRDRTFLDGYTF.

The V call is TRBV7-9, the J call TRBJ2-7; possibly TRBD1 for D (6 bases). Trimming removed 5 bases at V and 0 bases at J, with 8 bases between. The CDR3 is 13 residues long. CDR1 is SEHNR and CDR2 is FQNEAQ in the germline V gene (reference sequence). For the CDR3, the DNA is TGTGCCAGCAGCCGGGACAACTCCTACGAGCAGTACTTC. Residues: CASSRDNSYEQYF. The full variable domain, completed using reference TRBV7-9 and TRBJ2-7, is DTGVSQNPRHKITKRGQNVTFRCDPISEHNRLYWYRQTLGQGPEFLTYFQNEAQLEKSRLLSDRFSAERPKGSFSTLEIQRTEQGDSAMYLCASSRDNSYEQYFGPGTRLTVT.

This clone has only one observation. The chain couples TRBV6-5 to TRBJ1-1, with TRBD1 identical over 10 bases. V lost 6 bases and J lost 4; bases outside the gene matches: 5. CDR3 length: 14 residues. Germline CDR1 reads MNHEY; CDR2 reads SVGAGI. CDR3 loop: CASSLDRGRTEAFF. The CDR3 DNA is TGTGCCAGCAGCCTTGACAGGGGGCGCACTGAAGCTTTCTTT.

This clone was counted only a few times. V is TRBV27 and J is TRBJ1-5, with D tentatively TRBD1 (6 bases). V was clipped by 6 bases and J by 2 bases, with 8 bases between them. CDR1 and CDR2 from the germline V gene are MNHEY and SMNVEV (reference sequence). This CDR3 is 13 amino acids long. DNA of the CDR3: TGTGCCAGCAGCCGACAGGGCAATCAGCCCCAGCATTTT. It specifies CASSRQGNQPQHF.

This sequence joins TRBV28 and TRBJ2-2, with 8 bases that match TRBD1. The V gene end was trimmed by 6 bases and the J gene end by 7 bases; junction bases not matched to a gene: 10. The CDR3 loop spans 15 amino acids. Germline-derived CDR1 and CDR2 are MDHEN and SYDVKM. CDR3 residues: CASSSKTGAGGELFF. As DNA, the CDR3 is TGTGCCAGCAGCTCGAAGACAGGGGCAGGCGGGGAGCTGTTTTTT. Complete variable domain (other parts from reference TRBV28 and TRBJ2-2): DVKVTQSSRYLVKRTGEKVFLECVQDMDHENMFWYRQDPGLGLRLIYFSYDVKMKEKGDIPEGYSVSREKKERFSLILESASTNQTSMYLCASSSKTGAGGELFFGEGSRLTVL.

The V and J genes are TRBV27 and TRBJ2-6; 9 nucleotides line up with TRBD1. Per germline, CDR1 MNHEY and CDR2 SMNVEV (reference sequence). The CDR3 contains 15 residues. Losses at the gene ends were 7 bases for V and 2 bases for J; bases not matched to a gene: 3. CDR3 in amino acids: CASTGTGTGANVLTF. CDR3 coding DNA: TGTGCCAGCACCGGGACAGGGACTGGGGCCAACGTCCTGACTTTC.

The chain joins TRBV30 to TRBJ2-3, with 9 nucleotides matching TRBD2. This CDR3 comprises 15 residues. Per the germline V gene, CDR1 is GTSNPN and CDR2 is SVGIG (reference sequence). Trimming at V came to 2 bases and at J to 1 base, leaving 4 bases not matched to a gene. CDR3 sequence reads: CAWSKERGGTDTQYF. As DNA, the CDR3 is TGTGCCTGGAGTAAAGAGCGGGGGGGCACAGATACGCAGTATTTT.

This clone turned up a few times. The V call is TRBV28, the J call TRBJ1-1; no reliable D call. Per germline, CDR1 MDHEN and CDR2 SYDVKM. V lost 3 bases, J lost 4 bases, and 6 bases lay in between. The length of the CDR3 is 12 residues. CDR3 residues: CASSLAATEAFF. CDR3 nucleotides: TGTGCCAGCAGTTTGGCTGCCACTGAAGCTTTCTTT.

This CDR3 is CASIGGGETQYF. The DNA of the CDR3 is TGTGCCAGCATAGGGGGAGGGGAGACCCAGTACTTC. The chain employs TRBV7-9 and TRBJ2-5, with TRBD2 as a possible D gene (7 bases). V lost 7 bases, J lost 5 bases, and 11 bases lay in between. This CDR3 has 12 amino acids. CDR1 is SEHNR and CDR2 is FQNEAQ in the germline V gene (reference sequence).

In its sample, this clone was seen once. The chain carries TRBV2 and TRBJ2-5, with 10 bases fitting TRBD1. Per the germline V gene, CDR1 is SNHLY and CDR2 is FYNNEI. The CDR3 is 17 residues long. V was pared by 1 base and J by 4 bases, with 9 bases of the junction left unmatched. CDR3 protein: CASSEEGTGAPGETQYF. The CDR3 bases are TGTGCCAGCAGTGAAGAAGGGACAGGGGCCCCTGGAGAGACCCAGTACTTC.

J is TRBJ2-7 and V is TRBV7-9, with D possibly TRBD1 on 5 matching bases. V was clipped by 1 base and J by 6 bases, with 10 bases between them. Looked up from germline, CDR1 is SEHNR and CDR2 is FQNEAQ (reference sequence). This CDR3 is 13 amino acids long. CDR3 DNA sequence: TGTGCCAGCAGCTTAGATGCAGGGTCCGAGCAGTACTTC. This encodes CASSLDAGSEQYF.

V is TRBV27 and J is TRBJ1-2, with D possibly matching TRBD1 (6 bases). Trimming stripped 1 base from V and 2 bases from J, with 17 bases between. CDR3 length: 17 residues. Per germline, CDR1 MNHEY and CDR2 SMNVEV (reference sequence). The CDR3: CASSLFSGGPPNYGYTF. The CDR3 bases are TGTGCCAGCAGTTTATTCTCGGGGGGCCCACCCAACTATGGCTACACCTTC.

This sequence joins TRBV7-2 and TRBJ2-5, with TRBD2 as a possible D gene (6 bases). V lost 1 base to trimming and J lost 5 bases, with 14 bases between them. The CDR3 length is 15 residues. Germline CDR1 and CDR2: SGHTA and FQGNSA. CDR3 in DNA: TGTGCCAGCAGCTTAGATGGCGCGGGGACGGAGACCCAGTACTTC. This translates into CASSLDGAGTETQYF. The full variable domain, rest sourced from reference TRBV7-2 and TRBJ2-5, is GAGVSQSPSNKVTEKGKDVELRCDPISGHTALYWYRQSLGQGLEFLIYFQGNSAPDKSGLPSDRFSAERTGGSVSTLTIQRTQQEDSAVYLCASSLDGAGTETQYFGPGTRLLVL.

The CDR3 region is CASSYGGVASPLHF. Here the CDR3 DNA reads TGTGCCAGCAGTTATGGAGGGGTAGCTTCACCCCTCCACTTT. The gene calls are TRBV6-5 and TRBJ1-6; D might be TRBD1 (5 bases). This CDR3 is 14 amino acids long. Germline V lookup: CDR1 MNHEY, CDR2 SVGAGI. Trimming stripped 3 bases from V and 9 bases from J, with 12 bases between.

The chain's CDR3 is CAWSRGNYGYTF. The CDR3 bases are TGTGCCTGGAGTAGGGGGAACTATGGCTACACCTTC. The gene calls are TRBV30 and TRBJ1-2; D is perhaps TRBD1 (6 bases). V dropped 2 bases and J dropped 2 bases, with 6 bases sitting between them. Germline loops: CDR1 GTSNPN, CDR2 SVGIG (reference sequence). CDR3 length: 12 amino acids.

This sequence joins TRBV5-6 and TRBJ2-3; 14 nucleotides match TRBD2. The CDR3 covers 15 residues. With 5 bases clipped from V and 6 bases from J, the junction kept 5 bases outside the gene matches. CDR1 and CDR2 (germline): SGHDT, YYEEEE. In DNA form, the CDR3 reads TGTGCCAGCAGGCGACTAGCGGGAGGGCCCGATACGCAGTATTTT. The encoded protein is CASRRLAGGPDTQYF.

The chain joins TRBV28 to TRBJ1-2; no clear D. Germline lookup yields CDR1 MDHEN and CDR2 SYDVKM. This CDR3 is 12 amino acids long. V lost 5 bases to trimming and J lost 8 bases, with 12 bases between them. CDR3 in amino acids: CASSQRGFGYTF. In DNA, the CDR3 is TGTGCCAGCAGTCAGAGAGGCTTCGGCTACACCTTC.

This chain uses TRBV13 with TRBJ1-1, with 7 bases aligning to TRBD1. V dropped 6 bases and J dropped 5; count of bases not matched to a gene: 12. The length of the CDR3 is 15 residues. Germline assignment: CDR1 PRHDT and CDR2 FYEKMQ (reference sequence). The CDR3 DNA reads TGTGCCAGCAGTCAAATCGACAGGGCAATGACTGAAGCTTTCTTT. Its translation: CASSQIDRAMTEAFF.

J is TRBJ1-6 and V is TRBV11-3, with a weak D call TRBD1 (5 bases). Germline-derived CDR1 and CDR2 are SGHNT and YENEEA. V was trimmed by 5 bases and J by 7 bases, leaving 15 bases between them. CDR3 size: 15 residues. CDR3 residues: CASSPPGGRNSPLHF. The CDR3 DNA sequence: TGTGCCAGCAGCCCCCCCGGGGGGAGGAATTCACCCCTCCACTTT.

J is TRBJ1-1 and V is TRBV15, with 9 positions matching TRBD1. This CDR3 spans 14 amino acids. V was pared by 6 bases and J by 1 base, with 3 bases of the junction left unmatched. The germline CDR1 and CDR2 sequences are LNHNV and YYDKDF (reference sequence). The CDR3 protein is CATRQGARNTEAFF. CDR3 in DNA: TGTGCCACCAGACAGGGGGCGAGGAACACTGAAGCTTTCTTT.

The genes are TRBV7-3 and TRBJ2-7, with a possible D match to TRBD1 (5 bases). Germline V gene lookup returns CDR1 SGHTA and CDR2 FQGTGA. The CDR3 has 16 residues. Trimming stripped 2 bases from V and 3 bases from J, with 17 bases between. CDR3 sequence (DNA): TGTGCCAGCAGCTTAGGGGCCCGGTCCGCCAACTACGAGCAGTACTTC. As protein: CASSLGARSANYEQYF. Full variable domain (remainder filled in from reference TRBV7-3 and TRBJ2-7): GAGVSQTPSNKVTEKGKYVELRCDPISGHTALYWYRQSLGQGPEFLIYFQGTGAADDSGLPNDRFFAVRPEGSVSTLKIQRTERGDSAVYLCASSLGARSANYEQYFGPGTRLTVT.

The CDR3 is CSASGRTEAYEQYF. The CDR3 DNA reads as TGCAGTGCAAGTGGACGGACGGAGGCCTACGAGCAGTACTTC. The chain is built from TRBV20-1 and TRBJ2-7; maybe TRBD2 (5 bases). Trimming took 6 bases from V and 2 from J, leaving 17 bases between them. CDR3 length: 14 residues. The V gene's germline CDR1 is DFQATT and CDR2 SNEGSKA (reference sequence).

This chain connects TRBV7-2 to TRBJ2-7, with 7 bases aligning to TRBD1. Germline assignment: CDR1 SGHTA and CDR2 FQGNSA. The CDR3 extends over 14 amino acids. J gave up 1 base and V 3 bases, and 3 bases lay outside the gene matches. The CDR3 region has the DNA TGTGCCAGCAGCTTCTTGACAGGGTCCTACGAGCAGTACTTC. The encoded protein is CASSFLTGSYEQYF.

The chain combines TRBV2 with TRBJ1-5; 7 bases align to TRBD1. Germline-derived CDR1 and CDR2 are SNHLY and FYNNEI. This CDR3 has 14 amino acids. J was trimmed by 3 bases and V by 5 bases; bases with no gene match: 4. The CDR3 sequence is CASSLTGLNQPQHF. The CDR3 DNA sequence: TGTGCCAGCAGTTTGACAGGGCTCAATCAGCCCCAGCATTTT.

V is TRBV3-1 (or the pseudogene TRBV3-2) and J is TRBJ1-5; D perhaps matches TRBD1 (5 bases). CDR3 size: 16 residues. Trimming removed 7 bases at V and 6 bases at J, with 22 bases between. CDR1 is LGHDT, CDR2 YNNKEL, per germline (reference sequence). The CDR3 DNA sequence: TGTGCCAGCAACTTCTACAGGTCCAGTCTAAGTCAGCCCCAGCATTTT. It specifies CASNFYRSSLSQPQHF.